This entry lists 23 T cell receptor beta chains sequenced from one sample in a study of T cell repertoires in cytomegalovirus infection. For these TCRs, the target antigens are not known. TCRdb reprocessed the reads with MiXCR, giving one entry per CDR3 protein. Among 570,000 or so distinct CDR3 sequences listed, approximately 40% were seen once. Material: cultured PBMCs, obtained from culture after CMV antigen stimulation. All receptors come from a human donor in good health (CMV status not recorded). Some clones in this sample may be carry-over from other donors' samples.

This sequence joins TRBV18 and TRBJ2-1; 9 bases are a match to TRBD1. The ends lost 6 bases at V and 6 bases at J; junction bases unmatched: 9. Germline CDR1 and CDR2: KGHSH and LQKENI. The CDR3 runs to 15 residues. The CDR3 bases are TGTGCCAGCTCGGAAGGACAGGGGAAACTCAATGAGCAGTTCTTC. Translated, it gives CASSEGQGKLNEQFF.

This clonotype was detected only a few times. The rearrangement joins TRBV18 to TRBJ2-7; D may match TRBD1 or TRBD2 (5 bases each). CDR3 size: 17 residues. Trimming took off 3 bases at V and 5 bases at J, with 23 bases between the two ends. Germline CDR1 and CDR2: KGHSH and LQKENI. For the CDR3, the DNA is TGTGCCAGCTCACCCCCCGTCCGGGACCCCATACGGCACGAGCAGTACTTC. Its protein is CASSPPVRDPIRHEQYF.

The chain has TRBV12-3 or TRBV12-4 and TRBJ2-5, with 7 bases lining up with TRBD1. The CDR3 runs 13 residues. V lost 7 bases and J lost 2; bases outside the gene matches: 4. CDR3: CASTQGQQETQYF. The CDR3, as DNA: TGTGCCAGCACCCAGGGACAGCAAGAGACCCAGTACTTC.

The J gene is TRBJ2-1, the V gene TRBV20-1; a weak D match, TRBD2 (6 bases). In germline, CDR1 is DFQATT, CDR2 SNEGSKA (reference sequence). Trimming took 2 bases from V and 4 from J, leaving 18 bases between them. The CDR3 spans 16 residues. The DNA of the CDR3 is TGCAGTGCTAGAAGCCCTCCGGGGGACCCATACAATGAGCAGTTCTTC. Its translation: CSARSPPGDPYNEQFF.

The chain uses TRBV28 and TRBJ2-1, with TRBD1 identical over 8 bases. The CDR3 extends over 16 amino acids. Germline-derived CDR1 and CDR2 are MDHEN and SYDVKM. J gave up 8 bases and V 5 bases, and 14 bases lay outside the gene matches. The CDR3 DNA follows: TGTGCCAGCAGTCCAGGGGGACAGGAGGAAAGGGATGAGCAGTTCTTC. This sequence encodes CASSPGGQEERDEQFF.

The rearrangement uses TRBV5-4 and TRBJ2-2, with TRBD2 as a possible D gene (6 bases). The V and J ends lost 0 bases and 6 bases respectively, with 9 bases between them. Germline loops: CDR1 SGHNT, CDR2 YYREEE (reference sequence). This CDR3 region has 14 residues. Written as DNA, the CDR3 is TGTGCCAGCAGCTTGGATAGCGGAGCCGGGGAGCTGTTTTTT. Encoded protein: CASSLDSGAGELFF. Full variable domain (remainder filled in from reference TRBV5-4 and TRBJ2-2): ETGVTQSPTHLIKTRGQQVTLRCSSQSGHNTVSWYQQALGQGPQFIFQYYREEENGRGNFPPRFSGLQFPNYSSELNVNALELDDSALYLCASSLDSGAGELFFGEGSRLTVL.

The chain couples TRBV6-6 to TRBJ1-5; 7 bases are shared with TRBD1. The CDR3 extends over 14 amino acids. The germline gives CDR1 MNHNY, CDR2 SVGAGI (reference sequence). The V and J ends lost 2 bases and 6 bases, in that order; junction bases with no gene match: 4. The CDR3 protein is CASSYLDRVQPQHF. For the CDR3, the DNA is TGTGCCAGCAGTTACCTAGACAGGGTTCAGCCCCAGCATTTT.

The chain has TRBV5-6 and TRBJ2-1, with TRBD1 as a possible D gene (7 bases). The CDR3 has 12 amino acids. The V end was cut by 4 bases, the J end by 15 bases, with 17 bases between. CDR1 and CDR2 (germline): SGHDT, YYEEEE. This CDR3 is CASSPQGGYRFF. The CDR3 nucleotides are TGTGCCAGCAGCCCGCAGGGGGGTTACCGGTTCTTC.

This clonotype showed up just a few times. The rearrangement uses TRBV4-1 and TRBJ1-3; D may be TRBD1 (6 bases). Trimming took off 0 bases at V and 7 bases at J, with 22 bases between the two ends. Germline CDR1 MGHRA, CDR2 YSYEKL. The CDR3 runs 18 residues. CDR3 DNA sequence: TGCGCCAGCAGCCAAGACGGTATGGGTGCAGGGGCAACGAACACCATATATTTT. It yields the protein CASSQDGMGAGATNTIYF.

The chain combines TRBV7-9 with TRBJ2-3; no definite D call. V shed 3 bases and J shed 1 base, with 8 bases lying between them. This CDR3 spans 14 amino acids. Germline V gene lookup returns CDR1 SEHNR and CDR2 FQNEAQ (reference sequence). CDR3 DNA sequence: TGTGCCAGCAGCTTTCATCAATGCACAGATACGCAGTATTTT. Amino acids: CASSFHQCTDTQYF.

This clonotype was seen repeatedly, ten times or more. CDR3 bases: TGTGCCAGCAGCTTAGTGGCGGCTACCCCCCGAATGGGTACGCAGTATTTT. The encoded protein is CASSLVAATPRMGTQYF. The chain has TRBV7-6 and TRBJ2-3; D not certain. Trimming shortened V by 1 base and J by 8 bases, and 22 bases separated the two germline ends. CDR3 size: 17 residues. Germline-derived CDR1 and CDR2 are SGHVS and FNYEAQ.

The CDR3 DNA reads as TGCGCCAGCAGCTGGGCCCCAGGGGCTGATACGCAGTATTTT. Translation gives CASSWAPGADTQYF. The genes are TRBV5-1 and TRBJ2-3; tentatively, D is TRBD1 (6 bases). Trimming left V 3 bases short and J 6 bases short, with 14 bases between. Germline V gene data show CDR1 as SGHRS and CDR2 as YFSETQ. The CDR3 length is 14 residues.

This clonotype was detected once. The gene calls are TRBV20-1 and TRBJ1-5, with unresolved D. V lost 4 bases and J lost 7, with 11 bases in between. Germline V gives CDR1 DFQATT, CDR2 SNEGSKA (reference sequence). The CDR3 contains 12 residues. CDR3 residues: CSANKLEQPQHF. CDR3 nucleotides: TGCAGTGCTAATAAGTTGGAACAGCCCCAGCATTTT.

The chain recombines TRBV7-2 with TRBJ2-2; the match to TRBD2 covers 13 bases. CDR1 is SGHTA and CDR2 is FQGNSA in the germline V gene. The CDR3 totals 16 residues. The ends lost 4 bases at V and 7 bases at J; junction bases unmatched: 6. The CDR3 DNA sequence: TGTGCCAGCAGCTCTACTAGCGGGGGGGCCGGCGGGGAGCTGTTTTTT. Translated, it gives CASSSTSGGAGGELFF.

The rearrangement joins TRBV7-2 to TRBJ2-7, with 9 bases aligning to TRBD1. Per the germline V gene, CDR1 is SGHTA and CDR2 is FQGNSA. The CDR3 length is 15 residues. V lost 2 bases to trimming and J lost 0 bases; unmatched junction nucleotides: 2. Written as DNA, the CDR3 is TGTGCCAGCAGCTTATGGACAGGGGACTCCTACGAGCAGTACTTC. Its translation: CASSLWTGDSYEQYF.

This clonotype was observed a few times. CDR3 residues: CASSLVDREKAFF. CDR3 bases: TGTGCCAGCAGCTTAGTAGACAGGGAGAAAGCTTTCTTT. The chain uses TRBV7-2 and TRBJ1-1; TRBD1 matches at 7 bases. V gave up 1 base and J gave up 9 bases; unmatched junction bases: 5. This CDR3 spans 13 amino acids. CDR1 is SGHTA, CDR2 FQGNSA, per germline.

The chain joins TRBV2 to TRBJ2-5; D possibly corresponds to TRBD2 (6 bases). Germline V gives CDR1 SNHLY, CDR2 FYNNEI. CDR3 length: 14 residues. The ends were cut back, 5 bases at V and 7 bases at J, with 17 bases in the middle. The DNA for the CDR3 is TGTGCCAGCAGTCCGCTCCGGGACTCGGGGACCCAGTACTTC. This translates into CASSPLRDSGTQYF.

This rearrangement joins TRBV19 to TRBJ1-5; tentative D call: TRBD1 (5 bases). Trimming stripped 1 base from V and 1 base from J, with 11 bases between. The CDR3 is made up of 16 amino acids. Germline V gene data show CDR1 as LNHDA and CDR2 as SQIVND (reference sequence). The CDR3: CASSIVAGNSNQPQHF. The DNA of the CDR3 is TGTGCCAGTAGTATAGTTGCAGGGAACAGCAATCAGCCCCAGCATTTT.

The CDR3 DNA reads as TGTGCCAGCAGTGATCGTCCTACCCAGCATTTT. Translating gives CASSDRPTQHF. The V gene is TRBV6-6, the J gene TRBJ1-5; no firm D call. Trimming removed 5 bases at V and 11 bases at J, with 10 bases between. The germline V gene encodes CDR1 MNHNY and CDR2 SVGAGI (reference sequence). The CDR3 has 11 amino acids.

This chain uses TRBV27 with TRBJ1-2, with unresolved D. The CDR3 spans 14 residues. Germline V gene lookup returns CDR1 MNHEY and CDR2 SMNVEV (reference sequence). V was clipped by 0 bases and J by 10 bases, with 15 bases between them. CDR3 nucleotide sequence: TGTGCCAGCAGTTTATCCTCCCCCGTAGGAGACTACACCTTC. Protein product: CASSLSSPVGDYTF.

J is TRBJ2-2 and V is TRBV5-4; D unresolved. The germline gives CDR1 SGHNT, CDR2 YYREEE (reference sequence). CDR3 length equals 13 residues. V shed 9 bases and J shed 4 bases, with 13 bases lying between them. The CDR3 region is CATEQGFTGELFF. DNA of the CDR3: TGTGCCACCGAGCAAGGTTTCACCGGGGAGCTGTTTTTT. The variable domain in full, completed from reference TRBV5-4 and TRBJ2-2, reads ETGVTQSPTHLIKTRGQQVTLRCSSQSGHNTVSWYQQALGQGPQFIFQYYREEENGRGNFPPRFSGLQFPNYSSELNVNALELDDSALYLCATEQGFTGELFFGEGSRLTVL.

This clonotype turned up a few times. The CDR3: CASRTDSGGNTIYF. The CDR3 DNA follows: TGCGCCAGCAGAACGGACAGTGGAGGAAACACCATATATTTT. V is TRBV5-1 and J is TRBJ1-3; D perhaps matches TRBD1 (6 bases). Trimming shortened V by 5 bases and J by 4 bases, and 13 bases separated the two germline ends. The CDR3 runs to 14 residues. Germline V gene sequence: CDR1 SGHRS, CDR2 YFSETQ.

CDR3 DNA: TGTGCCAGCAGCACAGTCTCCTGGGGCACAGATACGCAGTATTTT. This codes for CASSTVSWGTDTQYF. The chain has TRBV7-9 and TRBJ2-3; D is uncertain. From germline, CDR1 is SEHNR and CDR2 FQNEAQ (reference sequence). The CDR3 is 15 residues long. Trimming removed 5 bases from V and 1 base from J, with 13 bases in between.